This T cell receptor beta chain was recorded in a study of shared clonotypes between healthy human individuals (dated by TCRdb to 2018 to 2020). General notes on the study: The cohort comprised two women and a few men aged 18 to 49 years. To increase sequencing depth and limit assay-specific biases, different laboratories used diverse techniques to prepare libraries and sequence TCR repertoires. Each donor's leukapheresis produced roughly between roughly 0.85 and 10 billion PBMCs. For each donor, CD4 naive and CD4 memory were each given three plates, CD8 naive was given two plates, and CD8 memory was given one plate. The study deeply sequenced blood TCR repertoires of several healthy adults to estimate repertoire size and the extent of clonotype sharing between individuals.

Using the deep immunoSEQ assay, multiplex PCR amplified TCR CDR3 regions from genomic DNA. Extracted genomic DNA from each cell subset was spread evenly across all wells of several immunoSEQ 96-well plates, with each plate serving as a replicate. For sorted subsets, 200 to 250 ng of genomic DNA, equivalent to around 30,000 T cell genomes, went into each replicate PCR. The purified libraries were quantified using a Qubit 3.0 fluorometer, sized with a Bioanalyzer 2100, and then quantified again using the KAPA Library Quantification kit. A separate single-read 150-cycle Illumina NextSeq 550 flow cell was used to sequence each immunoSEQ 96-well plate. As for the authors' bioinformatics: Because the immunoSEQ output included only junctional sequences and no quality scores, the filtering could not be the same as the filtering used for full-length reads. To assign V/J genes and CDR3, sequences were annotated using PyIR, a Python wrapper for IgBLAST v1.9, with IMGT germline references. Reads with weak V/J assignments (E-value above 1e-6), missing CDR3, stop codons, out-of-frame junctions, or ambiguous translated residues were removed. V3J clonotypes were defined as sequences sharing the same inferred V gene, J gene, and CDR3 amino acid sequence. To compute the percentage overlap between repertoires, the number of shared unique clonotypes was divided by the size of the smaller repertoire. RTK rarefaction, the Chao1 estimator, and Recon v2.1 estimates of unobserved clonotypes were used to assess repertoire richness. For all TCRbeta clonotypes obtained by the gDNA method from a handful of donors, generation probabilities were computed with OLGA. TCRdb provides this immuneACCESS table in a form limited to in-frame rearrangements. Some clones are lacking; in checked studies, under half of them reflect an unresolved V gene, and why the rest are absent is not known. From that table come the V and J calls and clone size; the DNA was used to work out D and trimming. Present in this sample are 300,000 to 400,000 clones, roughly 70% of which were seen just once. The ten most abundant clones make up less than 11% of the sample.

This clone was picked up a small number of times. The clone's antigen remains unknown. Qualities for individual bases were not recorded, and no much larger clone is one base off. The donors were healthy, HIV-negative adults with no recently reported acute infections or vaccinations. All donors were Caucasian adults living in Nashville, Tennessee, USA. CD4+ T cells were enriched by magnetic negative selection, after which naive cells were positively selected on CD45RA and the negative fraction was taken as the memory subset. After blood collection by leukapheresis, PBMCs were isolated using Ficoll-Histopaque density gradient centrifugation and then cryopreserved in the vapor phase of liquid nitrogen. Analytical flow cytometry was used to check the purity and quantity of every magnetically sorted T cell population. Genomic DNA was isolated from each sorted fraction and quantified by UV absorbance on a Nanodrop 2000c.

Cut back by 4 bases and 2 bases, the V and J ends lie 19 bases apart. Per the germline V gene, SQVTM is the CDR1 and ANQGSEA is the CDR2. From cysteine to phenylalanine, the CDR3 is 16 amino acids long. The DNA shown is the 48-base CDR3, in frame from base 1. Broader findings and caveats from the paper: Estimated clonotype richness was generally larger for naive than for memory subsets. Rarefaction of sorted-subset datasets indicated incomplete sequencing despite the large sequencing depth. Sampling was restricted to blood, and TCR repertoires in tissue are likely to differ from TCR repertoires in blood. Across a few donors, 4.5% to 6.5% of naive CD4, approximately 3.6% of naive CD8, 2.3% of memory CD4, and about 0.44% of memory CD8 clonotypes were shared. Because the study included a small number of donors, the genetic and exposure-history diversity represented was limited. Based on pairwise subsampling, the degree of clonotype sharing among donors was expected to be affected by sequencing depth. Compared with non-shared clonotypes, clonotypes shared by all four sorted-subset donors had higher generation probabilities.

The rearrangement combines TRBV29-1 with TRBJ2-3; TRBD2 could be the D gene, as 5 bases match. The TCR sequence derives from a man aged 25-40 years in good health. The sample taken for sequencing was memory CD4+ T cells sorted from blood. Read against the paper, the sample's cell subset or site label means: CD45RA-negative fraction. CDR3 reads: CSVGSGGLVDTDTQYF. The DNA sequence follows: TGCAGCGTTGGATCCGGAGGACTGGTCGACACAGATACGCAGTATTTT.